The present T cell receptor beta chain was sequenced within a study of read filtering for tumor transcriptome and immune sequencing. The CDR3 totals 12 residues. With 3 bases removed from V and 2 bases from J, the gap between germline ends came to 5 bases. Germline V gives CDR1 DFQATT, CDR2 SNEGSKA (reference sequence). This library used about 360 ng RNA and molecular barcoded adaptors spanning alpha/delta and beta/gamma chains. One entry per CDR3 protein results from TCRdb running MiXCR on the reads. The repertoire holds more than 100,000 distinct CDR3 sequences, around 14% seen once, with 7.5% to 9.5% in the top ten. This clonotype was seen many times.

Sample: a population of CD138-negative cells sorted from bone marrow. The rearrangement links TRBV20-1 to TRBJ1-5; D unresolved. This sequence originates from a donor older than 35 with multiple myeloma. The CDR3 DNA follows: TGCAGTGCTAGTGGTGGCAATCAGCCCCAGCATTTT. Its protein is CSASGGNQPQHF.